This T cell receptor beta chain was documented in a study of identical twins. This CDR3 is built from 15 residues. Germline assignment: CDR1 SEHNR and CDR2 FQNEAQ (reference sequence). V dropped 6 bases and J dropped 5 bases, with 19 bases sitting between them. MiXCR, run by TCRdb on the 5' RACE reads, gives a single entry per CDR3 protein. The sample includes roughly 1.6 million distinct CDR3 sequences, around a third of them seen just once. The chain employs TRBV7-9 and TRBJ2-5; the D gene is possibly TRBD2 (5 bases). Sequencing was carried out using cord blood. The clonotype comes from a newborn girl in good health. The CDR3 DNA is TGTGCCAGCAGTTTTCCGGGGAGTAGATGGGAGACCCAGTACTTC. Its translation: CASSFPGSRWETQYF.